This record covers a single T cell receptor beta chain. This specimen comes from a study of blood T cell repertoires in COVID-19. In the study overall: Sites across the United States, Italy and Spain contributed samples from acute and convalescent COVID-19. From T cells, B-cell-depleted T cells, or PBMCs came the material, which was cDNA or gDNA.

Study processing details: It was from reference gene primer amplification that nucleated cell counts were estimated. Profiled with immunoSEQ multiplex PCR; TCRdb holds only in-frame clones, not every one. V, J and clone size derive from that table, while D and trimming were established from the DNA sequence. The table includes 100,000 to 150,000 clones, roughly 88% detected once. Per germline, CDR1 SGHTA and CDR2 FQGNSA. CDR3 length equals 15 residues. Trimming cost V 5 bases and J 8 bases; bases outside gene matches: 9. This TCR was sampled from a man aged 50-59 years with acute or convalescent COVID-19. The chain combines TRBV7-2 with TRBJ1-2; 12 nucleotides align to TRBD1. The sample comprised peripheral blood. CDR3 bases: TGTGCCAGCAGCCTCTCGGCCGGGACAGGGGGCGGCTACACCTTC. Protein sequence: CASSLSAGTGGGYTF.